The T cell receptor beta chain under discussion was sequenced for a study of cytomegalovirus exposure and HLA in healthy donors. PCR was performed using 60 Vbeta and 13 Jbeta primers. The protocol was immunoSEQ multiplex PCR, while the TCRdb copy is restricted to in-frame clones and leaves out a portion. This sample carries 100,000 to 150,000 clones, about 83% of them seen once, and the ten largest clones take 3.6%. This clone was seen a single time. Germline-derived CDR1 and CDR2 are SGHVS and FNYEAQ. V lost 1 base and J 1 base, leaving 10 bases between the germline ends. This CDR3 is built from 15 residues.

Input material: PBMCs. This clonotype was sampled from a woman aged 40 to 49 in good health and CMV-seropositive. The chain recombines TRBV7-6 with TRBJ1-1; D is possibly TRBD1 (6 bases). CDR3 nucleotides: TGTGCCAGCAGCTTAGGTCACAGGGAGAACACTGAAGCTTTCTTT. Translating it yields CASSLGHRENTEAFF.